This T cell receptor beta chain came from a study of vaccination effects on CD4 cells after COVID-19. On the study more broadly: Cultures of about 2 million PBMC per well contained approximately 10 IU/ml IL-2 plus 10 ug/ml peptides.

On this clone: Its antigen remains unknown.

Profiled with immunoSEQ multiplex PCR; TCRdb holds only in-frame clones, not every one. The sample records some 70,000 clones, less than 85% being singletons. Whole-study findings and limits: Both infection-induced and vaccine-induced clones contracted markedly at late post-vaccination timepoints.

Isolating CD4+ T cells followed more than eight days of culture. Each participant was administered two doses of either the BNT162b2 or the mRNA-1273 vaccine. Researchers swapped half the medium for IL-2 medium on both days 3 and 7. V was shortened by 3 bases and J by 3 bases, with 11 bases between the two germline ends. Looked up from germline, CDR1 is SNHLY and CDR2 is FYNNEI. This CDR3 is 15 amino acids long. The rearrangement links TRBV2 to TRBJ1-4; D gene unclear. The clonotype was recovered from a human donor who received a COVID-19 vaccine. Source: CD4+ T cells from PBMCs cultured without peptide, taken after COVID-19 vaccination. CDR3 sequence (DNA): TGTGCCAGCAGTGACGCGGATCCTTCTAATGAAAAACTGTTTTTT. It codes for CASSDADPSNEKLFF.